Listed below are T cell receptor beta chains from one sample, sequenced in a study of Tregs in tolerant kidney transplant recipients. Data came from immunoSEQ multiplex PCR; TCRdb stores just in-frame clones and leaves some out. The table includes 50,000 to 75,000 clones, approximately 85% detected once. Here the sequenced sample was Tregs from blood, taken before the transplant. These receptors originate from a human donor who received a combined kidney and bone marrow transplant. Each CDR3 is given with its conserved first and last residue. Each record gives: clone size, J gene, CDR3 length, D gene, V gene, CDR3 protein, CDR3 DNA. D genes are given only for firm matches. Size tells how often a clone was seen (once, few, many) or the class of an expanded clone, and some rows leave it out.

.	TRBJ2-5	19	.	TRBV1	CTSSQQGLAGGRFQETQYF	TGCACCAGCAGCCAACAGGGACTAGCGGGGGGGCGTTTCCAAGAGACCCAGTACTTC
.	TRBJ2-7	16	TRBD2	TRBV11-2	CASSLVLTSGRSEQYF	TGTGCCAGCAGCTTAGTTTTGACTAGCGGGAGATCCGAGCAGTACTTC
.	TRBJ2-1	15	.	TRBV7-8	CASSVAWGSYNEQFF	TGTGCCAGCAGCGTAGCCTGGGGCTCCTACAATGAGCAGTTCTTC
few	TRBJ2-3	16	.	TRBV5-1	CASSLATGVTTDTQYF	TGCGCCAGCAGCTTGGCCACGGGAGTCACCACAGATACGCAGTATTTT
.	TRBJ2-1	14	TRBD1	TRBV6-4	CAGNATGRYNEQFF	TGTGCCGGGAACGCGACAGGGCGCTACAATGAGCAGTTCTTC
.	TRBJ2-1	13	.	TRBV10-1	CASKDREGNEQFF	TGCGCCAGCAAGGACAGGGAGGGGAATGAGCAGTTCTTC
.	TRBJ2-3	16	TRBD2	TRBV4-1	CASSLRGGAGTDTQYF	TGCGCCAGCAGCCTACGCGGGGGGGCAGGGACAGATACGCAGTATTTT
.	TRBJ2-1	15	TRBD2	TRBV6-6	CTSSLGGRAYNEQFF	TGTACCAGCAGTCTAGGCGGGAGGGCCTACAATGAGCAGTTCTTC
.	TRBJ2-3	14	.	TRBV2	CASRILVSTDTQYF	TGTGCCAGCAGAATATTGGTTAGCACAGATACGCAGTATTTT
.	TRBJ2-3	12	.	TRBV5-1	CASSFRADTQYF	TGCGCCAGCAGCTTCCGGGCAGATACGCAGTATTTT
few	TRBJ2-3	12	.	TRBV28	CASRLSGDTQYF	TGTGCCAGCAGACTTAGCGGAGATACGCAGTATTTT
.	TRBJ1-1	14	TRBD1	TRBV2	CARRRQGWNTEAFF	TGTGCCCGTAGAAGACAGGGATGGAACACTGAAGCTTTCTTT
.	TRBJ1-2	14	.	TRBV6-6	CASSSRAKNYGYTF	TGTGCCAGCAGTTCCCGGGCCAAAAACTATGGCTACACCTTC
.	TRBJ1-5	15	TRBD1	TRBV2	CASSGRTGGEQPQHF	TGTGCCAGCAGTGGTAGGACAGGAGGGGAACAGCCCCAGCATTTT
.	TRBJ1-5	13	TRBD1	TRBV5-1	CASRTGDNQPQHF	TGCGCCAGCAGGACAGGGGATAATCAGCCCCAGCATTTT
.	TRBJ2-7	14	.	TRBV4-1	CASSHSTGPYEQYF	TGCGCCAGCAGCCACTCCACAGGGCCTTACGAGCAGTACTTC
.	TRBJ1-4	14	.	TRBV5-1	CASSLNAGNEKLFF	TGCGCCAGCAGCTTAAATGCAGGGAATGAAAAACTGTTTTTT
.	TRBJ1-2	12	TRBD1	TRBV30	CARTGGFYGYTF	TGTGCCCGGACAGGGGGATTTTACGGCTACACCTTC
.	TRBJ1-6	18	.	TRBV5-8	CASRPQGKTSSYNSPLHF	TGTGCCAGCAGGCCCCAGGGGAAGACAAGCTCCTATAATTCACCCCTCCACTTT
.	TRBJ1-5	13	.	TRBV28	CASSGESNQPQHF	TGTGCCAGCAGCGGGGAGAGCAATCAGCCCCAGCATTTT
.	TRBJ2-2	16	.	TRBV4-1	CASSQGPAGPTGELFF	TGCGCCAGCAGCCAAGGACCCGCAGGGCCCACCGGGGAGCTGTTTTTT
.	TRBJ1-1	14	.	TRBV5-1	CASAGQGSNTEAFF	TGCGCCAGCGCCGGGCAGGGGTCTAACACTGAAGCTTTCTTT
.	TRBJ2-1	14	TRBD1	TRBV6-1	CASSRQGLYNEQFF	TGTGCCAGCAGTCGACAGGGGTTATACAATGAGCAGTTCTTC
.	TRBJ1-6	13	.	TRBV30	CAWSVGEGTPLHF	TGTGCCTGGAGTGTAGGGGAGGGAACACCCCTCCACTTT
.	TRBJ2-1	13	TRBD2	TRBV15	CATSRGLNDEQFF	TGTGCCACCAGCAGGGGACTAAACGATGAGCAGTTCTTC
.	TRBJ1-4	15	.	TRBV18	CASSPVWGMGEKLFF	TGTGCCAGCTCACCAGTCTGGGGCATGGGGGAAAAACTGTTTTTT
.	TRBJ1-4	15	.	TRBV30	CAWSVRSATNEKLFF	TGTGCCTGGAGTGTGAGGTCTGCAACTAATGAAAAACTGTTTTTT
.	TRBJ1-3	15	.	TRBV7-2	CASSLYGSQGNTIYF	TGTGCCAGCAGCTTATACGGGTCCCAAGGGAACACCATATATTTT
.	TRBJ2-3	14	.	TRBV7-2	CASSSNSQVLPQYF	TGTGCCAGCAGCTCTAATTCACAGGTTCTACCGCAGTATTTT
.	TRBJ1-2	13	.	TRBV11-3	CASSFTGNYGYTF	TGTGCCAGCAGCTTTACAGGGAACTATGGCTACACCTTC
.	TRBJ2-1	15	TRBD1	TRBV28	CASSLEDRGNNEQFF	TGTGCCAGCAGTTTAGAAGACAGGGGTAACAATGAGCAGTTCTTC
.	TRBJ2-7	16	.	TRBV4-1	CASSQSGAGGPYEQYF	TGCGCCAGCAGCCAAAGTGGAGCGGGCGGTCCCTACGAGCAGTACTTC
.	TRBJ2-1	13	TRBD2	TRBV10-3	CAISGRAMNEQFF	TGTGCCATCAGCGGGAGGGCGATGAATGAGCAGTTCTTC
.	TRBJ1-2	14	.	TRBV15	CATSLLIKGGGYTF	TGTGCCACCAGCCTATTAATTAAAGGGGGTGGCTACACCTTC
.	TRBJ1-2	15	TRBD1	TRBV6-4	CASRPGTGGLSGYTF	TGTGCCAGCAGGCCCGGGACAGGGGGTCTCTCCGGCTACACCTTC
.	TRBJ2-1	16	.	TRBV4-1	CASSLVRGGKYNEQFF	TGCGCCAGCAGCCTCGTAAGGGGGGGGAAATACAATGAGCAGTTCTTC
.	TRBJ2-7	16	.	TRBV10-1	CASSEGLRRGSYEQYF	TGCGCCAGCAGTGAAGGTTTGCGCAGGGGTAGCTACGAGCAGTACTTC
.	TRBJ2-5	12	.	TRBV6-5	CASSAQTGTQYF	TGTGCCAGCAGCGCTCAGACCGGGACCCAGTACTTC
once	TRBJ1-2	11	.	TRBV19	CASRRDYGYTF	TGTGCCAGCAGGAGGGACTATGGCTACACCTTC
.	TRBJ1-1	15	.	TRBV2	CASRSVGTVNTEAFF	TGTGCCAGCAGGTCAGTAGGGACGGTGAACACTGAAGCTTTCTTT
.	TRBJ2-7	14	.	TRBV5-1	CASSLSPSGYEQYF	TGCGCCAGCAGCTTGTCCCCCAGCGGCTACGAGCAGTACTTC
.	TRBJ2-3	13	.	TRBV28	CASRAESTDTQYF	TGTGCCAGCAGGGCGGAAAGCACAGATACGCAGTATTTT
.	TRBJ1-2	13	.	TRBV10-3	CAISESGRVGYTF	TGTGCCATCAGTGAGTCCGGCAGGGTTGGCTACACCTTC
.	TRBJ2-3	13	.	TRBV11-2	CASSLEANQPQYF	TGTGCCAGCAGCTTAGAGGCCAATCAGCCCCAGTATTTT
.	TRBJ1-2	15	.	TRBV5-1	CASSWSGEPNYGYTF	TGCGCCAGCAGCTGGAGCGGGGAGCCGAACTATGGCTACACCTTC
.	TRBJ2-7	15	.	TRBV23-1	CASSQLGRSSYEQYF	TGCGCCAGCAGTCAATTGGGACGTAGCTCCTACGAGCAGTACTTC
.	TRBJ2-2	13	TRBD1	TRBV19	CATSTGWAGELFF	TGTGCCACCTCGACAGGGTGGGCCGGGGAGCTGTTTTTT
.	TRBJ1-5	16	.	TRBV5-5	CASRERAESSNQPQHF	TGTGCCAGCAGAGAAAGGGCTGAAAGTAGCAATCAGCCCCAGCATTTT
.	TRBJ1-1	15	.	TRBV11-2	CASSPQGLGNTEAFF	TGTGCCAGCAGCCCACAGGGTCTGGGGAACACTGAAGCTTTCTTT
.	TRBJ1-2	12	TRBD1	TRBV6-5	CATGQGAWGYTF	TGTGCCACAGGACAGGGGGCCTGGGGCTACACCTTC
.	TRBJ1-3	15	TRBD1	TRBV30	CAWSNRGFSGNTIYF	TGTGCCTGGAGCAACAGGGGCTTCTCTGGAAACACCATATATTTT
.	TRBJ1-2	15	TRBD1	TRBV5-6	CASSPGTGANYGYTF	TGTGCCAGCAGTCCCGGGACAGGGGCGAACTATGGCTACACCTTC
once	TRBJ1-3	15	.	TRBV11-2	CASSLAKGIHHTIYF	TGTGCCAGCAGCTTAGCCAAGGGAATCCACCACACCATATATTTT